Included here is one T cell receptor (beta chain) sequence, with context. The antigen remains undetermined. TCRdb fed the reads into MiXCR, producing one record per CDR3 protein. The sample yields tens of thousands of distinct CDR3 sequences, about 20% seen once. This entry comes from a study of type 1 regulatory T cells. The overall study: T-allo10 is an in vitro-generated, Tr1-enriched CD4 T cell product specific for alloantigen. Study conclusions and caveats: Compared with non-type 1 regulatory T cells, type 1 regulatory T cells showed a more restricted TCR repertoire.

Germline V gives CDR1 LNHNV, CDR2 YYDKDF (reference sequence). Trimming shortened V by 0 bases and J by 1 base, and 6 bases separated the two germline ends. CDR3 length: 14 amino acids. The chain links TRBV15 to TRBJ1-1; D uncertain. This receptor was identified in a human donor in good health. Sequencing was performed on cultured type 1 regulatory T (Tr1) cells, either the whole culture or a sorted fraction (not recorded which). The CDR3 DNA reads as TGTGCCACCAGCAGAGATAGAAGGAACACTGAAGCTTTCTTT. Translating it yields CATSRDRRNTEAFF.